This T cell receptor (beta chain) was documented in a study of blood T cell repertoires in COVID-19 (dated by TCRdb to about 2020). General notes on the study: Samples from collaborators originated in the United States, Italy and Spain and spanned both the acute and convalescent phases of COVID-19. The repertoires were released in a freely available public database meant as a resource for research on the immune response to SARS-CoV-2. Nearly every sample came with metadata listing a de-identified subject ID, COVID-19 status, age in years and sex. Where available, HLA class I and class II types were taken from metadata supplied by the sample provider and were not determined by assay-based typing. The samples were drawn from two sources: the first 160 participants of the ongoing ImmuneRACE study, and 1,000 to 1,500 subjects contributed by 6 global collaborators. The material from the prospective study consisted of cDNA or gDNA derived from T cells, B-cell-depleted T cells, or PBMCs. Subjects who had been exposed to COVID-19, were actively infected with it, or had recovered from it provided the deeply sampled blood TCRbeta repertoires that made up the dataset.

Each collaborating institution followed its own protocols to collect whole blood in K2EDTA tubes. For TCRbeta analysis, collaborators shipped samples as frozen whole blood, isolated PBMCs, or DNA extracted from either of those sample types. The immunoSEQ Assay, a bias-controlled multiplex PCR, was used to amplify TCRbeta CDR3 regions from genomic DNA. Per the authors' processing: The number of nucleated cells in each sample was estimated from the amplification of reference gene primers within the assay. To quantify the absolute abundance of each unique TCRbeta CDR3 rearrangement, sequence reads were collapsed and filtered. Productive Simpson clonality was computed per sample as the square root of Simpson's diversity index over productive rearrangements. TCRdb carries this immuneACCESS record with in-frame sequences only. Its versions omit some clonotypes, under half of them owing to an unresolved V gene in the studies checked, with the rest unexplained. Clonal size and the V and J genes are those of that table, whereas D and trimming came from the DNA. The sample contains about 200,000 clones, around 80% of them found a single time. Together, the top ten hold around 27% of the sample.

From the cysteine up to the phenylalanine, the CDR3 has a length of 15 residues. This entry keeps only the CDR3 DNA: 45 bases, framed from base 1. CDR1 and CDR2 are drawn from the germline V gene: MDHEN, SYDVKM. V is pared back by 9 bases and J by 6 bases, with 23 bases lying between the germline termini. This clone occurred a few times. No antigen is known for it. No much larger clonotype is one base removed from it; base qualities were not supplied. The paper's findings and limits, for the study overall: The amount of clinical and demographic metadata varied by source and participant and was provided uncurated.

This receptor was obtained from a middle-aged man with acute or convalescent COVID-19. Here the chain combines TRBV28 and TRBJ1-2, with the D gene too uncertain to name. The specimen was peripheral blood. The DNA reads TGTGCCAGTTCCCTAAGTTTCCTCGGGCGGGATGGCTACACCTTC. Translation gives CASSLSFLGRDGYTF.